This T cell receptor beta chain was recorded in a study of T cells expressing NK-cell markers. For the study at large: Seven sequenced donors out of eight were HCMV-seropositive, one seronegative. Whole-study results and caveats: These clonotypes also led the CD3+CD56-NKG2C+ fraction in a handful of donors. Expanded clones of NKG2C+ T cells had an unclear HCMV specificity.

Of note for this clonotype: What it recognizes is unknown.

No DNA is given; TCRdb re-called the 5' RACE reads and lists each CDR3 protein once. The sample table includes some 450,000 distinct CDR3 sequences. The sequence came from a woman between 18 and 70 years old in good health. The sample taken for sequencing was blood T cells: a sorted CD56 or NKG2C T cell subset, CD4+ or CD8+ T cells, or bulk PBMC T cells (not recorded which).

CDR3 loop: CASSSEGSNYGYTF. The chain links TRBV7-9 to TRBJ1-2. The CDR3 totals 14 residues. The germline V gene encodes CDR1 SEHNR and CDR2 FQNEAQ (reference sequence).